The 21 T cell receptor beta chains below come from one sample, sequenced in a study of CD8 T cells in Susac syndrome. With random hexamers, about 0.5 to 1 ug RNA was reverse transcribed. Each CDR3 protein gets one entry after TCRdb re-called the immunoSEQ multiplex PCR reads with MiXCR. The sample has around 130,000 distinct CDR3 sequences, around 94% seen once. The specimen sequenced was CD4+ T cells from PBMCs. The receptor set was obtained from a human donor in good health.

V and J are TRBV6-1 and TRBJ2-3, with D tentatively TRBD2 (6 bases). Trimming shortened V by 1 base and J by 7 bases, and 21 bases separated the two germline ends. This CDR3 is 17 amino acids long. CDR1 is MNHNS, CDR2 SASEGT, per germline. The CDR3 DNA sequence: TGTGCCAGCAGTGAAGGAGGTGGAGGGAGTCTCGTAAATACGCAGTATTTT. Its translation: CASSEGGGGSLVNTQYF.

The rearrangement uses TRBV7-9 and TRBJ2-2; D is tentatively TRBD1 or TRBD2 (5 bases each). CDR1 is SEHNR and CDR2 is FQNEAQ in the germline V gene (reference sequence). There are 17 residues in the CDR3. The V gene lost 3 bases and the J gene lost 5 bases, with 19 bases spanning the gap. CDR3 loop: CASSFLLTATGTGELFF. The CDR3 DNA reads TGTGCCAGCAGCTTCCTCTTGACAGCCACGGGGACCGGGGAGCTGTTTTTT. Based on the CDR3 plus reference TRBV7-9 and TRBJ2-2, the full variable domain is DTGVSQNPRHKITKRGQNVTFRCDPISEHNRLYWYRQTLGQGPEFLTYFQNEAQLEKSRLLSDRFSAERPKGSFSTLEIQRTEQGDSAMYLCASSFLLTATGTGELFFGEGSRLTVL.

The gene calls are TRBV5-1 and TRBJ2-1, with 7 bases aligning to TRBD2. Trimming cost V 5 bases and J 2 bases; bases outside gene matches: 4. The CDR3 has 14 amino acids. Germline V gene lookup returns CDR1 SGHRS and CDR2 YFSETQ. CDR3 sequence: CASRPRGAYNEQFF. The CDR3 nucleotides are TGCGCCAGCAGGCCTCGGGGGGCCTACAATGAGCAGTTCTTC. Complete variable domain (other parts from reference TRBV5-1 and TRBJ2-1): KAGVTQTPRYLIKTRGQQVTLSCSPISGHRSVSWYQQTPGQGLQFLFEYFSETQRNKGNFPGRFSGRQFSNSRSEMNVSTLELGDSALYLCASRPRGAYNEQFFGPGTRLTVL.

This sequence joins TRBV30 and TRBJ1-1; unclear D gene. Trimming took off 0 bases at V and 0 bases at J, with 5 bases between the two ends. The germline V gene encodes CDR1 GTSNPN and CDR2 SVGIG (reference sequence). CDR3 length: 13 residues. CDR3 DNA sequence: TGTGCCTGGAGTGTCGGGTTGAACACTGAAGCTTTCTTT. Protein: CAWSVGLNTEAFF.

This clonotype was seen a few times. The chain carries TRBV10-3 and TRBJ1-3; a weak D match, TRBD1 (5 bases). This CDR3 contains 15 residues. Germline V lookup: CDR1 ENHRY, CDR2 SYGVKD. V was clipped by 6 bases and J by 0 bases, with 12 bases between them. CDR3 loop: CAIRETAFSGNTIYF. The CDR3 coding sequence is TGTGCCATCAGGGAGACAGCTTTCTCTGGAAACACCATATATTTT.

The rearrangement links TRBV7-8 to TRBJ2-7; 8 nucleotides line up with TRBD1. There are 15 residues in the CDR3. CDR1 is SGHVS, CDR2 FQNEAQ, per germline. V shed 1 base, J shed 0 bases, and the junction held 2 bases outside the gene matches. The chain's CDR3 is CASSLVGQASYEQYF. The CDR3 DNA sequence: TGTGCCAGCAGCTTAGTGGGACAGGCCTCCTACGAGCAGTACTTC.

V gene TRBV28 combines with J gene TRBJ1-2; D perhaps matches TRBD1 (6 bases). V was cut by 1 base and J by 5 bases, with 14 bases left in between. Germline values: CDR1 MDHEN, CDR2 SYDVKM. This CDR3 region has 15 residues. CDR3 coding DNA: TGTGCCAGCAGTTTATACGGCCAGGGGCGATATGGCTACACCTTC. It codes for CASSLYGQGRYGYTF.

The count of this clonotype is one. Here the CDR3 DNA reads TGTGCCAGCAGCCGGACAGGGTATGAGCAGTTCTTC. Translating it yields CASSRTGYEQFF. The rearrangement links TRBV11-2 to TRBJ2-1; 8 bases fit TRBD1. This CDR3 comprises 12 residues. Germline V gives CDR1 SGHAT, CDR2 FQNNGV. V dropped 5 bases and J dropped 8; count of bases not matched to a gene: 2. Variable domain in full (rest from reference TRBV11-2 and TRBJ2-1): EAGVAQSPRYKIIEKRQSVAFWCNPISGHATLYWYQQILGQGPKLLIQFQNNGVVDDSQLPKDRFSAERLKGVDSTLKIQPAKLEDSAVYLCASSRTGYEQFFGPGTRLTVL.

The rearrangement joins TRBV30 to TRBJ2-7; 7 bases are a match to TRBD2. Germline V lookup: CDR1 GTSNPN, CDR2 SVGIG (reference sequence). The CDR3 loop spans 14 amino acids. V dropped 0 bases and J dropped 5; count of bases not matched to a gene: 7. Here the CDR3 reads CAWSVPGGVDEQYF. CDR3 DNA sequence: TGTGCCTGGAGTGTACCGGGGGGAGTGGACGAGCAGTACTTC.

This chain joins TRBV20-1 and TRBJ1-1; tentative D call: TRBD1 (5 bases). CDR3 size: 13 residues. Trimming took 5 bases from V and 0 from J, leaving 10 bases between them. The germline V gene has CDR1 DFQATT and CDR2 SNEGSKA (reference sequence). The CDR3 loop reads CSASRDVNTEAFF. The DNA of the CDR3 is TGCAGTGCTTCAAGGGACGTGAACACTGAAGCTTTCTTT.

V usage is TRBV6-5 and J usage is TRBJ2-1; 7 bases fit TRBD1. CDR1 MNHEY and CDR2 SVGAGI come from the germline V gene. This CDR3 region has 16 residues. V dropped 0 bases and J dropped 4; count of bases not matched to a gene: 6. This CDR3 reads CASSYSGQGVYNEQFF. In nucleotides, the CDR3 is TGTGCCAGCAGTTACTCTGGGCAGGGGGTATACAATGAGCAGTTCTTC.

This chain joins TRBV5-1 and TRBJ2-1, with 9 nucleotides matching TRBD2. The CDR3 consists of 15 residues. V shed 3 bases, J shed 2 bases, and the junction held 3 bases outside the gene matches. Germline assignment: CDR1 SGHRS and CDR2 YFSETQ. The CDR3 DNA sequence: TGCGCCAGCAGCTCCGGGACTAGCCCCTACAATGAGCAGTTCTTC. Its protein product is CASSSGTSPYNEQFF.

This chain links TRBV12-3 or TRBV12-4 with TRBJ2-2; D remains unclear. The V end lost 6 bases, the J end lost 0 bases, and 14 bases lay between the germline ends. This CDR3 comprises 16 residues. CDR3 coding DNA: TGTGCCAGCAGCCCTACGGGCCTACCGAACACCGGGGAGCTGTTTTTT. Protein: CASSPTGLPNTGELFF.

CDR3 in amino acids: CASSLRTREGYTF. DNA for the CDR3: TGTGCCAGCAGTTTACGGACACGGGAGGGGTACACCTTC. The rearrangement uses TRBV28 and TRBJ1-2; D may be TRBD1 (5 bases). Germline V gene sequence: CDR1 MDHEN, CDR2 SYDVKM. This CDR3 has 13 residues. The V gene lost 2 bases and the J gene lost 11 bases, with 15 bases spanning the gap.

The chain recombines TRBV6-5 with TRBJ2-5, with D possibly being TRBD2 (5 bases). Germline V gene lookup returns CDR1 MNHEY and CDR2 SVGAGI. This CDR3 has 15 amino acids. V was pared by 4 bases and J by 5 bases, with 17 bases between. The CDR3 reads CASSFAGPRVETQYF. The CDR3 bases are TGTGCCAGCAGTTTCGCGGGTCCTCGAGTGGAGACCCAGTACTTC.

The chain has TRBV4-3 and TRBJ2-2; D is uncertain. The germline V gene encodes CDR1 LGHNA and CDR2 YSLEER. This CDR3 has 15 amino acids. With 1 base removed from V and 6 bases from J, the gap between germline ends came to 12 bases. For the CDR3, the DNA is TGCGCCAGCAGCCAAGGGACCACTCTACCCGGGGAGCTGTTTTTT. Protein: CASSQGTTLPGELFF.

The J gene is TRBJ2-7, the V gene TRBV4-1; D is ambiguous. CDR1 MGHRA and CDR2 YSYEKL come from the germline V gene. V gave up 0 bases and J gave up 5 bases, with 11 bases separating them. This CDR3 region has 14 residues. Here the CDR3 DNA reads TGCGCCAGCAGCCAAGATGTGTTAGGGAACGAGCAGTACTTC. Protein sequence: CASSQDVLGNEQYF.

CDR3 nucleotides: TGCAGTGCTAGTTGGGGGCAAATTACAGATACGCAGTATTTT. Translating it yields CSASWGQITDTQYF. The chain links TRBV20-1 to TRBJ2-3; a possible D gene is TRBD1 (6 bases). V shed 3 bases and J shed 3 bases, with 13 bases lying between them. The CDR3 consists of 14 residues. Germline values: CDR1 DFQATT, CDR2 SNEGSKA (reference sequence).

The chain employs TRBV29-1 and TRBJ2-3; no definite D call. The CDR3 consists of 13 residues. Germline V gene sequence: CDR1 SQVTM, CDR2 ANQGSEA. Trimming stripped 3 bases from V and 4 bases from J, with 11 bases between. This CDR3 is CSVDGQNADTQYF. The CDR3 bases are TGCAGCGTTGATGGGCAGAATGCAGATACGCAGTATTTT.

The CDR3 bases are TGCAGCGTTGATCCGGGGGCAACAGATACGCAGTATTTT. This encodes CSVDPGATDTQYF. This chain joins TRBV29-1 and TRBJ2-3; D assignment may be TRBD1 or TRBD2 (6 bases each). Germline V CDR1 and CDR2: SQVTM, ANQGSEA. This CDR3 contains 13 residues. Trimming removed 3 bases at V and 3 bases at J, with 10 bases between.

The chain has TRBV5-4 and TRBJ2-1, with TRBD1 matching 10 bases. The CDR3 is 15 amino acids. From germline, CDR1 is SGHNT and CDR2 YYREEE (reference sequence). V was pared by 2 bases and J by 5 bases, with 4 bases of the junction left unmatched. Here the CDR3 DNA reads TGTGCCAGCAGCTTCCCGGGACAGGGGAACAATGAGCAGTTCTTC. The encoded protein is CASSFPGQGNNEQFF. The whole variable domain, remainder taken from reference TRBV5-4 and TRBJ2-1, is ETGVTQSPTHLIKTRGQQVTLRCSSQSGHNTVSWYQQALGQGPQFIFQYYREEENGRGNFPPRFSGLQFPNYSSELNVNALELDDSALYLCASSFPGQGNNEQFFGPGTRLTVL.